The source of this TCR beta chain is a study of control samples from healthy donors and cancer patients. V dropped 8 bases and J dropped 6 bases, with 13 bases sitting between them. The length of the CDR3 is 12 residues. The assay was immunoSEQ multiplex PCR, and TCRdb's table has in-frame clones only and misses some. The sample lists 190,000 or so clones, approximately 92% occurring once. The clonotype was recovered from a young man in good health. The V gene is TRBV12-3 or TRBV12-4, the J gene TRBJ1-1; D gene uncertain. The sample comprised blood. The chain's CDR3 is CASSRTYAEAFF. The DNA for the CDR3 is TGTGCCAGCTCAAGGACTTACGCTGAAGCTTTCTTT.